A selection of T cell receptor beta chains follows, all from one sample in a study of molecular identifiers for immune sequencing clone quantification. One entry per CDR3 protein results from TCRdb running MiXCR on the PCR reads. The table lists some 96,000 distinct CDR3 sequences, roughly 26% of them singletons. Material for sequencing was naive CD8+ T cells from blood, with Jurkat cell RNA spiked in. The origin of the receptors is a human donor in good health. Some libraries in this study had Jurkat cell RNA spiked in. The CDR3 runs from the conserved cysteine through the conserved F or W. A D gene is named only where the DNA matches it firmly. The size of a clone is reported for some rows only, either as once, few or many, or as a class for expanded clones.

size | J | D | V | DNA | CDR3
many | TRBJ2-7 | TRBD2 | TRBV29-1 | TGCAGCGCCGAAGGGGCTAGCGGGAGTTCCTACGAGCAGTACTTC | CSAEGASGSSYEQYF
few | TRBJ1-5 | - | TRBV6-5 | TGTGCCAGCAGGAGGACAGTGGTGTATGATCAGCCCCAGCATTTT | CASRRTVVYDQPQHF
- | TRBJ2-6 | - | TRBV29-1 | - | CSVEVGLGNNHPAGANVLTF
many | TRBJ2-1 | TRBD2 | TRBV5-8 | TGTGCCAGCAGCTTGGGACTAGCGGGAGCCTACAATGAGCAGTTCTTC | CASSLGLAGAYNEQFF
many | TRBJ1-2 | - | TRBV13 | TGTGCCAGCAGCTTAGGCAACAGGGTTCACTATGGCTACACCTTC | CASSLGNRVHYGYTF
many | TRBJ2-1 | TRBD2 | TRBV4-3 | TGCGCCAGCAGCCAAGATTTAACTAGCGGGAGTAGATACAATGAGCAGTTCTTC | CASSQDLTSGSRYNEQFF
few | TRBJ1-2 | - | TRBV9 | TGTGCCAGCAGCGCAACAGGGAACTCTAATGGCTACACCTTC | CASSATGNSNGYTF
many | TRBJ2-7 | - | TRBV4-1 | TGCGCCAGCAGCCAAGAGAGACTGGGCTCCTACGAGCAGTACTTC | CASSQERLGSYEQYF
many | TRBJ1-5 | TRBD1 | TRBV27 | TGTGCCAGCAGTCCCCAAACTCAGGGGGCATGGCAGCCCCAGCATTTT | CASSPQTQGAWQPQHF
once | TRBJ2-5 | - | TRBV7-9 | TGTGCCAGCAGCTTAGACTGGTCCCAAGAGACCCAGTACTTC | CASSLDWSQETQYF
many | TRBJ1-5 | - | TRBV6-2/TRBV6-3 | TGTGCCAGCACCGGACACAATCAGCCCCAGCATTTT | CASTGHNQPQHF
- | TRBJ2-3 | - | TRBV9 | TGTGCCAGCAGCGACCGGGACCACACAGATACGCAGTATTTT | CASSDRDHTDTQYF
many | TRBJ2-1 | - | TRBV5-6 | TGTGCCAGCAGCTTGGTCGATGAGCAGTTCTTC | CASSLVDEQFF
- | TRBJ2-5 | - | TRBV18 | TGTGCCAGCTCCCTGACCGGACTGGGGGAGACCCAGTACTTC | CASSLTGLGETQYF
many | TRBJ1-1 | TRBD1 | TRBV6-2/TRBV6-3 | TGTGCCAGCAGTTCGTACAGGGGGATGGTCGACACTGAAGCTTTCTTT | CASSSYRGMVDTEAFF
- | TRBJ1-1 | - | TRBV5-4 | TGTGCCAGCAGCTTAGGGACGCGGGGGCACGCTGAAGCTTTCTTC | CASSLGTRGHAEAFF
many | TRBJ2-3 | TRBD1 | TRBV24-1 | TGTGCCACCAGTGATCGGGCAGGGGGCTACACAGATACGCAGTATTTT | CATSDRAGGYTDTQYF
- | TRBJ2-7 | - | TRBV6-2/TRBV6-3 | TGTGCCAGCAGTTACCTGACTAGGACATCCTCAGGGTCCTACGAGCAGTACTTC | CASSYLTRTSSGSYEQYF
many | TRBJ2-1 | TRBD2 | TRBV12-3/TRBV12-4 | TGTGCCAGCAGTTTTGTAGGGACTAGCCTCTACAATGAGCAGTTCTTC | CASSFVGTSLYNEQFF
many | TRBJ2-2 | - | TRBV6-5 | TGTGCCAGCAGTTACCTTTCGGGGGCGAGCACCGGGGAGCTGTTTTTT | CASSYLSGASTGELFF
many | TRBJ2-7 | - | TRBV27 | TGTGCCAGCAGTTTTTTGGACTCGATGGGCTACGAGCAGTACTTC | CASSFLDSMGYEQYF
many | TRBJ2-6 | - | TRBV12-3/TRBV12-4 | TGTGCCAGCAGCCACAACGTCCTGACTTTC | CASSHNVLTF
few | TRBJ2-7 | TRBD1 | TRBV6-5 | TGTGCCAGCAGTTCCACAGGGGGCTCCTTCGAGCAGTACTTC | CASSSTGGSFEQYF
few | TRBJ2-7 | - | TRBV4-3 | TGCGCCAGCAGCCAAGAAAATCAGGCGCAGGGCCTCTCCTACGAGCAGTACTTC | CASSQENQAQGLSYEQYF
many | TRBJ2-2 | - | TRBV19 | TGTGCCAGTAGTATGTCAGGGTTCGGTTCAGCGAACACCGGGGAGCTGTTTTTT | CASSMSGFGSANTGELFF
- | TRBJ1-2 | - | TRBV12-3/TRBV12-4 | TGTGCCAGCAGTTTTTATCCGCTAAATGGCTACACCTTC | CASSFYPLNGYTF
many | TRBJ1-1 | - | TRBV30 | TGTGCCTGGACTGGTATTGGTGGTACCGGACACCGGGCTTTCTTT | CAWTGIGGTGHRAFF
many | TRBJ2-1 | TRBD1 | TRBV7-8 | TGTGCCAGCAGCTTAGCCGGGACAGGGTTTTCGCAGTTCTTC | CASSLAGTGFSQFF
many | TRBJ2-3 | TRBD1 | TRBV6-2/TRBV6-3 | TGTGCCAGCAGTACCGGGGACAGGGGAAGCACAGATACGCAGTATTTT | CASSTGDRGSTDTQYF
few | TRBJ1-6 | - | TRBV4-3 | TGCGCCAGCAGCCAAGATAGAGGTACAGCTAATTCACCCCTCCACTTT | CASSQDRGTANSPLHF
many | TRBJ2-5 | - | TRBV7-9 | TGTGCCAGCAGCCCCCTCAACTTGGGGACACTATCGATCGAGACCCAGTACTTC | CASSPLNLGTLSIETQYF
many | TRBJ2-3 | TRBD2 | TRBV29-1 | TGCAGCGCCGCGGGGGGTGAGGGGTACACAGATACGCAGTATTTT | CSAAGGEGYTDTQYF
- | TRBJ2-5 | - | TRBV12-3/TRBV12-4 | TGTGCCAGCAGTTTTTTAGGGGACCAAGAGACCCAGTACTTC | CASSFLGDQETQYF
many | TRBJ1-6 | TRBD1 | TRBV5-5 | TGTGCCAGCAGCTCTCATGACAGGGCTCTCCTTTCACCCCTCCACTTT | CASSSHDRALLSPLHF
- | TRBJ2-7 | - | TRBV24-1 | TGTGCCACCGGTGATTCGGCCGAGCAGTACTTC | CATGDSAEQYF
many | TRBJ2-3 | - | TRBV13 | TGTGCCAGCTCCTTTCGTAGGGATACGCAGTATTTT | CASSFRRDTQYF
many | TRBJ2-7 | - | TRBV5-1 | TGCGCCAGCAGACCCGAGGAGGGGATCCTCTACGAGCAGTACTTC | CASRPEEGILYEQYF
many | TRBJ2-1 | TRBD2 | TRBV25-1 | TGTGCCAGCAAGGGGCTAGCGGGAGGCCCGAATGAGCAGTTCTTC | CASKGLAGGPNEQFF
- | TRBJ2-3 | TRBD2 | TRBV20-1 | TGCAGTGCTAGAGATTCCGGTGGGGGGGAAATGGATACGCAGTATTTT | CSARDSGGGEMDTQYF
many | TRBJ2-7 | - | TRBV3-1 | TGTGCCAGCAGCCCCCCGGATAAGGGCGAGCAGTACTTC | CASSPPDKGEQYF